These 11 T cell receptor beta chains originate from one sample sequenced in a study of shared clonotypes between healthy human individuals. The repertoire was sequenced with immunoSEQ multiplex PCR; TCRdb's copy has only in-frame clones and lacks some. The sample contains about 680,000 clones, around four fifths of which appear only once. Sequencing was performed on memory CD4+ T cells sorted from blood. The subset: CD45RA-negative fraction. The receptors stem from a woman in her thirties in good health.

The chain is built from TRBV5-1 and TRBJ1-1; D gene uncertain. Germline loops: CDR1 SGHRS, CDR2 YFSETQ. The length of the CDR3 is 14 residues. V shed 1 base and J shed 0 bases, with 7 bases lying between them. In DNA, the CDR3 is TGCGCCAGCAGCTTGATGGGCATGAACACTGAAGCTTTCTTT. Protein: CASSLMGMNTEAFF.

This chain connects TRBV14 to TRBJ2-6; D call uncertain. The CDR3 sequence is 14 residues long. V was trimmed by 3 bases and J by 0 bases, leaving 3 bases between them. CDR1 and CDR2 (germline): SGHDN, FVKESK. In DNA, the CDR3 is TGTGCCAGCAGCCACTTCTCTGGGGCCAACGTCCTGACTTTC. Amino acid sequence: CASSHFSGANVLTF.

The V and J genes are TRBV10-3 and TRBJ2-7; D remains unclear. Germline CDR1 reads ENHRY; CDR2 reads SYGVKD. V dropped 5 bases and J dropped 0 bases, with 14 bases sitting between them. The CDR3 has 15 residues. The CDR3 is CAISMDGLSSYEQYF. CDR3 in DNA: TGTGCCATCAGTATGGACGGCCTAAGCTCCTACGAGCAGTACTTC.

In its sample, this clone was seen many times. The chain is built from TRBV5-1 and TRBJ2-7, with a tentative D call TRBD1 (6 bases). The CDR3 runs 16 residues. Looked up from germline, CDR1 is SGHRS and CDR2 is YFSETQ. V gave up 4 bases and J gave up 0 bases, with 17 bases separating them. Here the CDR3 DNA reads TGCGCCAGCAGCCCCCAGATAGGGACATCCTCCTACGAGCAGTACTTC. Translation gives CASSPQIGTSSYEQYF.

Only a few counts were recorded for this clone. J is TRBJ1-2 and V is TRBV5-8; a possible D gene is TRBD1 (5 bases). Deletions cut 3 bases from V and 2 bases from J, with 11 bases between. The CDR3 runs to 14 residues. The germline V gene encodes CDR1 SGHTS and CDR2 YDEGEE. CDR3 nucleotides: TGTGCCAGCAGCTCGGTCACAGGCAACTATGGCTACACCTTC. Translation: CASSSVTGNYGYTF.

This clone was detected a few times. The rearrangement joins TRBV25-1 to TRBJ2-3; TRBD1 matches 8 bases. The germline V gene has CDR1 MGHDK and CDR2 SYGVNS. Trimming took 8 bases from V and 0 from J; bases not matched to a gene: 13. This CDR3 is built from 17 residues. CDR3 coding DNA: TGTGCCAGCTCCCAAAAATACCAGGGGGCTAGCACAGATACGCAGTATTTT. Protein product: CASSQKYQGASTDTQYF. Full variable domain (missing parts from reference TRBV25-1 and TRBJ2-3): EADIYQTPRYLVIGTGKKITLECSQTMGHDKMYWYQQDPGMELHLIHYSYGVNSTEKGDLSSESTVSRIRTEHFPLTLESARPSHTSQYLCASSQKYQGASTDTQYFGPGTRLTVL.

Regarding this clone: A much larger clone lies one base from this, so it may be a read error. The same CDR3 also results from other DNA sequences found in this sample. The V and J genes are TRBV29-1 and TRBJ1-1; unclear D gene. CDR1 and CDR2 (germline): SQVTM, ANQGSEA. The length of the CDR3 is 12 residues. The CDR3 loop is CSASPEQREAFF. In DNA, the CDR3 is TGCAGTGCCTCCCCTGAACAACGGGAAGCTTTCTTT.

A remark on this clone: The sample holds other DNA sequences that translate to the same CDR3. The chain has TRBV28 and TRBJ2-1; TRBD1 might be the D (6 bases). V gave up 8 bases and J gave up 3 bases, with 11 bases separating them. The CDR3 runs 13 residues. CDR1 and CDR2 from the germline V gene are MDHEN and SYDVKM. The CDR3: CASRGDNYNEQFF. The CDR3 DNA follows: TGTGCCAGCCGAGGGGACAACTACAATGAGCAGTTCTTC.

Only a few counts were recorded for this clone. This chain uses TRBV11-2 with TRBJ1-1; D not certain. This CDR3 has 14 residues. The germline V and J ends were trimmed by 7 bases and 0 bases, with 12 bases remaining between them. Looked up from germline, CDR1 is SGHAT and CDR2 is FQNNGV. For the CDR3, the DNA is TGTGCCAGCACCTTGAGCAGGATGAACACTGAAGCTTTCTTT. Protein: CASTLSRMNTEAFF.

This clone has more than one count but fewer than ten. The chain's CDR3 is CASSLRSETQYF. The CDR3 DNA reads TGTGCCAGCAGCTTACGGAGTGAGACCCAGTACTTC. The V gene is TRBV7-2, the J gene TRBJ2-5; D unclear. CDR3 length: 12 residues. The V gene's germline CDR1 is SGHTA and CDR2 FQGNSA. V shed 2 bases and J shed 5 bases, with 6 bases lying between them.

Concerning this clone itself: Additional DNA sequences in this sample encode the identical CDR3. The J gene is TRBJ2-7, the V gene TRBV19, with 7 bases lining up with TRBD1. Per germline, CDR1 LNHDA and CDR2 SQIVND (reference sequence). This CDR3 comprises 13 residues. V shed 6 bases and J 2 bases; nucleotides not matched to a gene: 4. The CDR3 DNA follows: TGTGCCAGTAGCAGGGACAGAGCCTACGAGCAGTACTTC. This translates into CASSRDRAYEQYF.